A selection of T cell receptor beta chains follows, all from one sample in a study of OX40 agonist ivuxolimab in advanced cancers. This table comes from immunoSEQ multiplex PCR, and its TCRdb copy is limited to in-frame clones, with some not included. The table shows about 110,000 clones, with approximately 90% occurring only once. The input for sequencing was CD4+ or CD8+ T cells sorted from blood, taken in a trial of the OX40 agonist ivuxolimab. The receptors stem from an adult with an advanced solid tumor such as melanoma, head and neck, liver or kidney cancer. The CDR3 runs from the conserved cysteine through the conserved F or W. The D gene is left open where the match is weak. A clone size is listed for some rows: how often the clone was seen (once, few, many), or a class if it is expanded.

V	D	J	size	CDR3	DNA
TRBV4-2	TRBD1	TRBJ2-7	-	CASSQEGQDLYEQYF	TGTGCCAGCAGCCAAGAAGGACAGGACCTCTACGAGCAGTACTTC
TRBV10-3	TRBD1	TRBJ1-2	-	CAISESGGGYGYTF	TGTGCCATCAGTGAGTCAGGGGGCGGATATGGCTACACCTTC
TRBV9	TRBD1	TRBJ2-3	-	CASSAPLGQGSTDTQYF	TGTGCCAGCAGCGCCCCTCTGGGACAGGGGAGCACAGATACGCAGTATTTT
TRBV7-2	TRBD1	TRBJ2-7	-	CASSLGGQAWEQYF	TGTGCCAGCAGCTTAGGGGGACAGGCTTGGGAGCAGTACTTC
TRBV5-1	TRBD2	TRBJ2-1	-	CASSSLAGSNEQFF	TGCGCCAGCAGCTCACTAGCGGGGAGCAATGAGCAGTTCTTC
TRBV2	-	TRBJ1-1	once	CASSESVNTEAFF	TGTGCCAGCAGTGAAAGCGTGAACACTGAAGCTTTCTTT
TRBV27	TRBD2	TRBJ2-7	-	CASRTSGAYEQYF	TGTGCCAGCAGGACTAGCGGAGCCTACGAGCAGTACTTC
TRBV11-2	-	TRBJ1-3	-	CASSLGLSSSGNTIYF	TGTGCCAGCAGCTTAGGTCTCAGCTCCTCTGGAAACACCATATATTTT
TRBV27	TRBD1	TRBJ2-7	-	CASSRDRANYEQYF	TGTGCCAGCAGCCGGGACAGGGCAAACTACGAGCAGTACTTC
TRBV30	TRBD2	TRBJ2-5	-	CAWSGGAWETQYF	TGTGCCTGGAGCGGGGGGGCCTGGGAGACCCAGTACTTC
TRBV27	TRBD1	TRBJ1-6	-	CASSGQGLSYNSPLHF	TGTGCCAGCAGCGGACAGGGGCTCTCCTATAATTCACCCCTCCACTTT
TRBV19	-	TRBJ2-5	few	CASSNGVGRGETQYF	TGTGCCAGTAGTAATGGGGTAGGACGAGGGGAGACCCAGTACTTC
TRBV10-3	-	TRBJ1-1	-	CAISERAGNSAEAFF	TGTGCCATCAGTGAGAGGGCAGGGAATAGCGCTGAAGCTTTCTTT
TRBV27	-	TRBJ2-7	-	CASSFTTAPYEQYF	TGTGCCAGCAGTTTCACGACAGCCCCCTACGAGCAGTACTTC
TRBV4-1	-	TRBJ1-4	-	CASSQAGGDEKLFF	TGCGCCAGCAGCCAAGCCGGAGGAGATGAAAAACTGTTTTTT
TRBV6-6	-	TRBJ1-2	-	CASSYTDRRGYGYTF	TGTGCCAGCAGTTACACAGACCGTCGGGGCTATGGCTACACCTTC
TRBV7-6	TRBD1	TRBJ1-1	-	CASSPSQQGLGTEAFF	TGTGCCAGCAGCCCAAGCCAACAGGGGCTAGGGACTGAAGCTTTCTTT
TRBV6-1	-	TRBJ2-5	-	CASTIPQGPGETQYF	TGTGCCAGCACCATCCCGCAGGGTCCGGGGGAGACCCAGTACTTC
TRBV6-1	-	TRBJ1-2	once	CASSENGALNYGYTF	TGTGCCAGCAGTGAAAATGGGGCTCTTAACTATGGCTACACCTTC
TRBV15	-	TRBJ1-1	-	CATSRAGAEAFF	TGTGCCACCAGCAGAGCGGGGGCGGAAGCTTTCTTT
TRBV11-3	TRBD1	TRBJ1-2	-	CASSRERTGVSSGGYTF	TGTGCCAGCAGCCGAGAGAGGACAGGGGTCTCGTCGGGCGGCTACACCTTC
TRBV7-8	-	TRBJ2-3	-	CASSLEVSYTQYF	TGTGCCAGCAGCTTAGAGGTATCCTATACGCAGTATTTT